This TCR beta chain was obtained from a study of shared clonotypes between healthy human individuals. In the study overall: A couple of women and a few men aged 18 to 49 served as donors.

Whole-study findings and limits: Incompleteness in sorted-subset sequencing, despite large depth, was shown by rarefaction. Among donors, clonotype sharing was expected to be affected by sequencing depth.

Worth noting for this clone: Its antigen is unknown.

Per germline, CDR1 SEHNR and CDR2 FQNEAQ (reference sequence). This CDR3 is built from 17 residues. Trimming at V came to 0 bases and at J to 5 bases, leaving 8 bases not matched to a gene. The data were produced by immunoSEQ multiplex PCR, yet TCRdb's version contains in-frame clones alone and is incomplete. The sample consists of around 2.3 million clones, approximately 94% of them appearing once. Both subsets, CD45RA+ naive and CD45RA-negative memory, were split from the CD4+ cells. Source material: naive CD4+ T cells sorted from blood. Documented subset: CD45RA+ positively selected. The chain links TRBV7-9 to TRBJ2-3, with 10 bases lining up with TRBD2. The receptor comes from a man between 18 and 29 years old in good health. The CDR3 sequence: CASSLALLLAGIDTQYF. The CDR3 bases are TGTGCCAGCAGCTTAGCCCTCCTACTAGCGGGAATAGATACGCAGTATTTT.